One and the same sample provided the 10 T cell receptor beta chains below, sequenced in a study of neurological immune-mediated disorders (dated 2019 in TCRdb). Library preparation used 5' RACE. The instrument was an Illumina HiSeq 2500. TCRdb reworked the public reads: Q25 trimming with fastp, MiXCR clone assembly, productive beta chains retained. Each record represents a unique CDR3 protein, reported with the most common genes and DNA among its rows. The sample table records about 25,000 distinct CDR3 sequences; roughly 13% of these occur just once. The top ten clonotypes cover roughly 17% of the sample. Sample: PBMCs. Receptor source: a woman between 40 and 50 years old with HTLV-1-associated myelopathy (HAM/TSP).

This clonotype is categorized as large. The chain carries TRBV6-6 and TRBJ1-2, with D perhaps matching TRBD1 (5 bases). Per germline, CDR1 MNHNY and CDR2 SVGAGI (reference sequence). Trimming cost V 2 bases and J 6 bases, with 10 bases left between them. The CDR3 has 13 amino acids. CDR3 nucleotide sequence: TGTGCCAGCAGTTACGGGCTAGGGGATGGCTACACCTTC. Protein sequence: CASSYGLGDGYTF.

This clonotype appeared many times. The chain has TRBV20-1 and TRBJ2-5; unclear D gene. The V end lost 0 bases, the J end lost 0 bases, and 8 bases lay between the germline ends. Germline CDR1 is DFQATT and CDR2 is SNEGSKA (reference sequence). The CDR3 extends over 14 amino acids. The CDR3 sequence: CSARDVQHQETQYF. The CDR3 coding sequence is TGCAGTGCTAGAGATGTCCAACACCAAGAGACCCAGTACTTC.

Comment on this clonotype: The junction does not match germline at one end; this may be a read error. This chain uses TRBV20-1 with TRBJ2-5; D may be TRBD1 (6 bases). The CDR3 consists of 13 residues. The germline V gene has CDR1 DFQATT and CDR2 SNEGSKA (reference sequence). Here the CDR3 reads CSTPSRGQETQYF. The CDR3 DNA sequence: TGCAGTACACCCTCCAGGGGCCAAGAGACCCAGTACTTT.

This clonotype was found a few times. The genes are TRBV20-1 and TRBJ2-3; possible D gene TRBD2, 5 bases. CDR3 size: 16 residues. Deletions cut 4 bases from V and 5 bases from J, with 22 bases between. Germline V gene lookup returns CDR1 DFQATT and CDR2 SNEGSKA (reference sequence). CDR3 sequence (DNA): TGCAGTGCTAAGTCACCCCAGCGGTCATATCGAGATACGCAGTATTTT. This sequence encodes CSAKSPQRSYRDTQYF.

This clonotype was counted ten times or more. The J gene is TRBJ2-3, the V gene TRBV4-2; D unclear. V was cut by 3 bases and J by 5 bases, with 9 bases left in between. Germline loops: CDR1 LGHNA, CDR2 YNFKEQ. CDR3 size: 13 residues. The CDR3 loop is CASSQPWGDTQYF. CDR3 nucleotide sequence: TGTGCCAGCAGCCAGCCCTGGGGAGATACGCAGTATTTT.

This clonotype was seen at least ten times. V is TRBV20-1 and J is TRBJ2-7; 7 nucleotides agree with TRBD1. The CDR3 runs to 14 residues. Trimming cost V 6 bases and J 4 bases; bases outside gene matches: 12. Germline lookup yields CDR1 DFQATT and CDR2 SNEGSKA (reference sequence). The CDR3 coding sequence is TGCAGTGCAAAAAACAGGGGAGAACCGTACGAGCAGTACTTC. Encoded protein: CSAKNRGEPYEQYF.

This clonotype was recorded many times. The V gene is TRBV6-2 or TRBV6-3, the J gene TRBJ2-2; tentatively, D is TRBD1 (5 bases). Germline lookup yields CDR1 MNHEY and CDR2 SVGEGT. Trimming cost V 6 bases and J 1 base, with 9 bases left between them. The CDR3 runs to 14 residues. The DNA of the CDR3 is TGTGCCAGCAGCACCGACAGGAACACCGGGGAGCTGTTTTTT. Amino acids: CASSTDRNTGELFF.

This clonotype was counted at least ten times. The chain couples TRBV20-1 to TRBJ2-7; 13 positions match TRBD2. V trimming: 6 bases; J trimming: 0 bases; junction bases outside the gene matches: 8. Germline-derived CDR1 and CDR2 are DFQATT and SNEGSKA (reference sequence). The CDR3 loop spans 16 amino acids. DNA of the CDR3: TGCAGTGCGCCTACACTAGCGGGGGGGAGCTCCTACGAGCAGTACTTC. Translating gives CSAPTLAGGSSYEQYF.

The sample holds many counts of this clonotype. This rearrangement joins TRBV7-2 to TRBJ2-1, with TRBD2 identical over 9 bases. Germline CDR1 reads SGHTA; CDR2 reads FQGNSA. Losses at the gene ends were 0 bases for V and 7 bases for J; bases not matched to a gene: 4. There are 15 residues in the CDR3. The CDR3 loop is CASSLAVTSGNEQFF. CDR3 DNA sequence: TGTGCCAGCAGCTTAGCCGTGACTAGCGGAAATGAGCAGTTCTTC.

This clonotype occurred a few times. This rearrangement joins TRBV20-1 to TRBJ1-6, with 7 bases aligning to TRBD1. The CDR3 consists of 16 residues. Germline V lookup: CDR1 DFQATT, CDR2 SNEGSKA (reference sequence). V was clipped by 2 bases and J by 0 bases; unmatched bases: 4. CDR3 nucleotides: TGCAGTGCTAGATACAGGGGACCCTCCTATAATTCACCCCTCCACTTT. Its translation: CSARYRGPSYNSPLHF.